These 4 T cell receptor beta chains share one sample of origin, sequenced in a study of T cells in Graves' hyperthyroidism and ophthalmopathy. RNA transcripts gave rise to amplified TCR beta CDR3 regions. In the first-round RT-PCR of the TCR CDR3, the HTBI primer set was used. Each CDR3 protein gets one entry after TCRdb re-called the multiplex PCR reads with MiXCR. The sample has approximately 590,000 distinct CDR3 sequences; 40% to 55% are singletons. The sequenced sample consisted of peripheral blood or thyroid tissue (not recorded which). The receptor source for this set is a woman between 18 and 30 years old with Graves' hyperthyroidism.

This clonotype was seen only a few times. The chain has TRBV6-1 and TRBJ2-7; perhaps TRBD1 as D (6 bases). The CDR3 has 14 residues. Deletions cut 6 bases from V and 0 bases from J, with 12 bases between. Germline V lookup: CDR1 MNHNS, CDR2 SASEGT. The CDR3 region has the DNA TGTGCCAGCAGAACCCGAGGGGGCTCCTACGAGCAGTACTTC. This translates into CASRTRGGSYEQYF.

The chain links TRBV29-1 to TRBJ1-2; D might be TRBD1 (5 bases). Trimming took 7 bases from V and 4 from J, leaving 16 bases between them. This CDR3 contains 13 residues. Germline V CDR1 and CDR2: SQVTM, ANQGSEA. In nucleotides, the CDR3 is TGCAGCGCCGTGGGGGGGACCGTCTATGGCTACACCTTC. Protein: CSAVGGTVYGYTF. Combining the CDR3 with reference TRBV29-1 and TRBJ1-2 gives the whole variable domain SAVISQKPSRDICQRGTSLTIQCQVDSQVTMMFWYRQQPGQSLTLIATANQGSEATYESGFVIDKFPISRPNLTFSTLTVSNMSPEDSSIYLCSAVGGTVYGYTFGSGTRLTVV.

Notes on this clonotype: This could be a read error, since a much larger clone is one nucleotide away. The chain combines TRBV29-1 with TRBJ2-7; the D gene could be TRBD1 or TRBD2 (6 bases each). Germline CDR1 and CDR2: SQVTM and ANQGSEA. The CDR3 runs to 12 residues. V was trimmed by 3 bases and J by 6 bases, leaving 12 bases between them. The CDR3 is CSVDRGHGEQYF. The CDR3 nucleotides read TGCAGCGTTGATCGGGGGCACGGCGAGCAGTACTTC.

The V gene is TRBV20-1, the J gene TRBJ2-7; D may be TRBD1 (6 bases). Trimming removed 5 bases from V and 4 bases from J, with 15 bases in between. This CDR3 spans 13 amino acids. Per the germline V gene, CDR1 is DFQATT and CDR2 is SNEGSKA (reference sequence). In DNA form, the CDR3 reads TGCAGTGCTTCCCGGGACATTAGTTACGAGCAGTACTTC. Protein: CSASRDISYEQYF.